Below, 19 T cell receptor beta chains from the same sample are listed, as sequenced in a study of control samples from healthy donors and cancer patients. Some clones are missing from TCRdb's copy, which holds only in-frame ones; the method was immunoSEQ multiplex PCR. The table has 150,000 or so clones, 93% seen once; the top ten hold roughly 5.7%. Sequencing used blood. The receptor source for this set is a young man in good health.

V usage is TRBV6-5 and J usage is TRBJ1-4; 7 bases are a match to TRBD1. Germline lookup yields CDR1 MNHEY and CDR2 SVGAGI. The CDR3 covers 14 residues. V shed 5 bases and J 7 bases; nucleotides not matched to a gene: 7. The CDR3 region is CASSLRGYGEKLFF. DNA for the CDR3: TGTGCCAGCAGTCTCAGGGGGTATGGTGAAAAACTGTTTTTT.

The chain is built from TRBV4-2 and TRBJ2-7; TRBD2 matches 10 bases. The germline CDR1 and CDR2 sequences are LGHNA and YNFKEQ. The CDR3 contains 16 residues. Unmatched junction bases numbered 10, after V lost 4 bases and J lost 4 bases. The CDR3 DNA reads TGTGCCAGCAGCCCGGAAGCTAGCGGGAGTTTGTACGAGCAGTACTTC. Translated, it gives CASSPEASGSLYEQYF.

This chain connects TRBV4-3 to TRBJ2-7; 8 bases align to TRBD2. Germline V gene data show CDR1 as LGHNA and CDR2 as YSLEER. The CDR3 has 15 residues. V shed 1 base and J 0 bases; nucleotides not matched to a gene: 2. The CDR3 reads CASSQAGGSSYEQYF. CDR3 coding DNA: TGCGCCAGCAGCCAAGCGGGAGGGAGCTCCTACGAGCAGTACTTC.

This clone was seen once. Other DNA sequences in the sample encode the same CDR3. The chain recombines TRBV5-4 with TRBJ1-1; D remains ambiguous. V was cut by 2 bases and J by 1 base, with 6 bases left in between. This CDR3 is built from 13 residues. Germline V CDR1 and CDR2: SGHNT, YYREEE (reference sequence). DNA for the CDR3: TGTGCCAGCAGCTTCGGAAGGAACACTGAAGCTTTCTTT. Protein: CASSFGRNTEAFF.

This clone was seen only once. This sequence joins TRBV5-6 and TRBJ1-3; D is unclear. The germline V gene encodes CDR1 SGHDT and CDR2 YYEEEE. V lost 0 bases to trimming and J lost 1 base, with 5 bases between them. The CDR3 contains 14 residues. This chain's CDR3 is CASSLVESGNTIYF. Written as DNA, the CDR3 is TGTGCCAGCAGCTTGGTCGAGTCTGGAAACACCATATATTTT.

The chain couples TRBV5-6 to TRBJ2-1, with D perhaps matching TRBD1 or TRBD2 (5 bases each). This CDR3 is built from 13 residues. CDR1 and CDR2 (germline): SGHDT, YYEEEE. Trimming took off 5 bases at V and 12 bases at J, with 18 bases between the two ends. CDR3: CASRAGTLDAQFF. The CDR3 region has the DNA TGTGCCAGCAGGGCTGGGACGCTGGATGCGCAGTTCTTC.

CDR3 coding DNA: TGCGCCAGCAGAGGACACAATAGCAATCAGCCCCAGCATTTT. Translating gives CASRGHNSNQPQHF. The J gene is TRBJ1-5, the V gene TRBV10-1, with D tentatively TRBD1 (5 bases). Trimming removed 6 bases from V and 0 bases from J, with 9 bases in between. CDR1 is WNHNN, CDR2 SYGVQD, per germline (reference sequence). The CDR3 runs to 14 residues.

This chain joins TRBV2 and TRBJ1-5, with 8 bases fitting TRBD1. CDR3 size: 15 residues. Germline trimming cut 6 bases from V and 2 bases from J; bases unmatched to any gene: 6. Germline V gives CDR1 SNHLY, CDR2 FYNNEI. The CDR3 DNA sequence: TGTGCCAGCAGACCGACAGGGGAGGGCAATCAGCCCCAGCATTTT. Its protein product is CASRPTGEGNQPQHF.

CDR3 loop: CASSLRPVISGNTIYF. In DNA form, the CDR3 reads TGTGCCAGCAGTCTACGACCGGTAATCTCTGGAAACACCATATATTTT. The chain links TRBV2 to TRBJ1-3, with D unclear. This CDR3 spans 16 amino acids. The V end lost 5 bases, the J end lost 0 bases, and 14 bases lay between the germline ends. Germline loops: CDR1 SNHLY, CDR2 FYNNEI.

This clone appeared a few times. CDR3 DNA sequence: TGTGCCAGCTCACAAACAGGGGCTGGGGCCAACGTCCTGACTTTC. This sequence encodes CASSQTGAGANVLTF. The rearrangement joins TRBV18 to TRBJ2-6, with 7 bases aligning to TRBD1. The germline V gene has CDR1 KGHSH and CDR2 LQKENI. The CDR3 has 15 residues. Losses at the gene ends were 4 bases for V and 2 bases for J; bases not matched to a gene: 2.

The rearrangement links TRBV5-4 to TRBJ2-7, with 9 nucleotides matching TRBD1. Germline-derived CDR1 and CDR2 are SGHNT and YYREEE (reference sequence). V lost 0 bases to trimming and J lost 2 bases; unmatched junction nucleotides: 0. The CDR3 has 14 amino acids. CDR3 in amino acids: CASSLGTGAYEQYF. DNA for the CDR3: TGTGCCAGCAGCTTGGGGACAGGGGCCTACGAGCAGTACTTC.

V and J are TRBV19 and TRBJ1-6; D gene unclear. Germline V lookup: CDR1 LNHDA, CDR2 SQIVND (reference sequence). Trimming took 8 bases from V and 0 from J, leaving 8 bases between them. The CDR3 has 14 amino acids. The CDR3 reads CASQKSSYNSPLHF. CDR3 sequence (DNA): TGTGCCAGTCAGAAGAGCTCCTATAATTCACCCCTCCACTTT.

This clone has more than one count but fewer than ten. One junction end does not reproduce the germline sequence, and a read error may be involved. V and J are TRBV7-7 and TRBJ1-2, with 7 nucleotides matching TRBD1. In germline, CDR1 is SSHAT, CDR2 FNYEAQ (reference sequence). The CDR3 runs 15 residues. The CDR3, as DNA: TGTGCTAGCAGCCCGGCGCCACAGGGGCACTATGGCTACACCTTC. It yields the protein CASSPAPQGHYGYTF.

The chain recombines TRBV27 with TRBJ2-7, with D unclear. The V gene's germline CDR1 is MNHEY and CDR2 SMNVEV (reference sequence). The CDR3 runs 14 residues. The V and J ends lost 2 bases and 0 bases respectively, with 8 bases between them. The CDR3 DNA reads TGTGCCAGCAGTTTAAGGAGTGGCTCCTACGAGCAGTACTTC. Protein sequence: CASSLRSGSYEQYF.

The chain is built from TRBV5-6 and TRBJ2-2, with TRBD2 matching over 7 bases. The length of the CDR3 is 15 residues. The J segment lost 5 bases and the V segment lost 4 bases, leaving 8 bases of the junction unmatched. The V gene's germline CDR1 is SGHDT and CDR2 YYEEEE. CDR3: CASSLGGRGTGELFF. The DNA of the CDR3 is TGTGCCAGCAGCCTCGGGGGGAGAGGTACCGGGGAGCTGTTTTTT.

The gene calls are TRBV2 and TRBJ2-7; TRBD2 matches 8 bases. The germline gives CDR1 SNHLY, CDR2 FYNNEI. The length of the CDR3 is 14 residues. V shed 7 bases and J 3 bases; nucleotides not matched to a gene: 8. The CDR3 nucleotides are TGTGCCAGCAAGAAAGCGGGGGCACTCTACGAGCAGTACTTC. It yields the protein CASKKAGALYEQYF.

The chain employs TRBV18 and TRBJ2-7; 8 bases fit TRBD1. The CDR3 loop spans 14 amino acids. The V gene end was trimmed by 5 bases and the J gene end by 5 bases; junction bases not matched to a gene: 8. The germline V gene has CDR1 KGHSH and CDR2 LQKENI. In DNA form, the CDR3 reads TGTGCCAGCTCATACCGGGACAGGCCCCACGAGCAGTACTTC. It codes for CASSYRDRPHEQYF.

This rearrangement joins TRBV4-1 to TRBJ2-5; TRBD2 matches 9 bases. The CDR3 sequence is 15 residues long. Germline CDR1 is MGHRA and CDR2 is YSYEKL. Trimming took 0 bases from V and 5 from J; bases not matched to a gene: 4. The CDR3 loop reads CASSQDGGGGETQYF. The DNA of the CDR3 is TGCGCCAGCAGCCAAGACGGCGGGGGGGGTGAGACCCAGTACTTC.

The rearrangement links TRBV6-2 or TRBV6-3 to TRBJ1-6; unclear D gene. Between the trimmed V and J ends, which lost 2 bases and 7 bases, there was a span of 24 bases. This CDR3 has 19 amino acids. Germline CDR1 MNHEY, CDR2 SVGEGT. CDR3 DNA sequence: TGTGCCAGCAGTTACCAGCGGCCGGAGGGCCGATCGAGAAATTCACCCCTCCACTTT. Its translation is CASSYQRPEGRSRNSPLHF.